This T cell receptor beta chain was observed in a study of Tregs in tolerant kidney transplant recipients. Study-level results: Few patients were studied, so findings need validation in larger groups. Biological reproducibility was not directly addressed, but technical replication error appeared minimal. The most relevant donor-specific Treg TCRbeta repertoire apparently came from expansion with activated donor B cells.

Here immunoSEQ multiplex PCR was the method, and the copy in TCRdb shows in-frame clones only, minus some. The table has roughly 250,000 clones, about 86% seen once. CD4+CD25+CD127- Tregs, CD4+CD25- non-Tregs, CD4 and CD8 cells were sorted. CDR3 length: 17 amino acids. The trim removed 4 bases at V and 4 bases at J, leaving 9 bases unmatched. Germline-derived CDR1 and CDR2 are PRHDT and FYEKMQ (reference sequence). As concerns this clone: Its antigen is currently unknown.

The source material was CD4+ T cells from blood. The receptor was derived from a human donor in good health. The chain is built from TRBV13 and TRBJ2-1; TRBD2 matches 11 bases. CDR3 loop: CASSSRTGTSGYNEQFF. DNA of the CDR3: TGTGCCAGCAGCTCACGCACCGGGACTAGCGGATACAATGAGCAGTTCTTC.